The 3 T cell receptor beta chains given below trace back to one sample, sequenced in a study of cytomegalovirus exposure and HLA in healthy donors. It was with 60 Vbeta and 13 Jbeta primers that the PCR ran. Some clones are missing from TCRdb's copy, which holds only in-frame ones; the method was immunoSEQ multiplex PCR. This repertoire includes some 120,000 clones. The sample was PBMCs. These receptors were obtained from a woman aged 55-70 years in good health and CMV-seronegative.

The chain recombines TRBV5-6 with TRBJ1-2; 9 nucleotides align to TRBD1. Germline CDR1 reads SGHDT; CDR2 reads YYEEEE. This CDR3 is built from 17 residues. The ends lost 2 bases at V and 6 bases at J; junction bases unmatched: 14. The CDR3 loop is CASSFLGTGSAGDGYTF. CDR3 nucleotide sequence: TGTGCCAGCAGCTTTTTGGGGACAGGGTCCGCCGGAGATGGCTACACCTTC.

V is TRBV7-3 and J is TRBJ2-3, with 12 bases identical to TRBD2. V dropped 2 bases and J dropped 5; count of bases not matched to a gene: 2. Germline CDR1 and CDR2: SGHTA and FQGTGA. The CDR3 length is 15 residues. DNA for the CDR3: TGTGCCAGCAGCTTATGGGGACTAGCGGGAGATACGCAGTATTTT. The encoded protein is CASSLWGLAGDTQYF.

The chain links TRBV2 to TRBJ1-1; D not certain. CDR3 length: 14 residues. The V and J ends lost 6 bases and 4 bases respectively, with 15 bases between them. Germline V lookup: CDR1 SNHLY, CDR2 FYNNEI. CDR3 in DNA: TGTGCCAGCAGCGCCCGGGGTTGGGTCACTGAAGCTTTCTTT. Residues: CASSARGWVTEAFF. The entire variable domain, with the rest obtained from reference TRBV2 and TRBJ1-1, is as follows: EPEVTQTPSHQVTQMGQEVILRCVPISNHLYFYWYRQILGQKVEFLVSFYNNEISEKSEIFDDQFSVERPDGSNFTLKIRSTKLEDSAMYFCASSARGWVTEAFFGQGTRLTVV.